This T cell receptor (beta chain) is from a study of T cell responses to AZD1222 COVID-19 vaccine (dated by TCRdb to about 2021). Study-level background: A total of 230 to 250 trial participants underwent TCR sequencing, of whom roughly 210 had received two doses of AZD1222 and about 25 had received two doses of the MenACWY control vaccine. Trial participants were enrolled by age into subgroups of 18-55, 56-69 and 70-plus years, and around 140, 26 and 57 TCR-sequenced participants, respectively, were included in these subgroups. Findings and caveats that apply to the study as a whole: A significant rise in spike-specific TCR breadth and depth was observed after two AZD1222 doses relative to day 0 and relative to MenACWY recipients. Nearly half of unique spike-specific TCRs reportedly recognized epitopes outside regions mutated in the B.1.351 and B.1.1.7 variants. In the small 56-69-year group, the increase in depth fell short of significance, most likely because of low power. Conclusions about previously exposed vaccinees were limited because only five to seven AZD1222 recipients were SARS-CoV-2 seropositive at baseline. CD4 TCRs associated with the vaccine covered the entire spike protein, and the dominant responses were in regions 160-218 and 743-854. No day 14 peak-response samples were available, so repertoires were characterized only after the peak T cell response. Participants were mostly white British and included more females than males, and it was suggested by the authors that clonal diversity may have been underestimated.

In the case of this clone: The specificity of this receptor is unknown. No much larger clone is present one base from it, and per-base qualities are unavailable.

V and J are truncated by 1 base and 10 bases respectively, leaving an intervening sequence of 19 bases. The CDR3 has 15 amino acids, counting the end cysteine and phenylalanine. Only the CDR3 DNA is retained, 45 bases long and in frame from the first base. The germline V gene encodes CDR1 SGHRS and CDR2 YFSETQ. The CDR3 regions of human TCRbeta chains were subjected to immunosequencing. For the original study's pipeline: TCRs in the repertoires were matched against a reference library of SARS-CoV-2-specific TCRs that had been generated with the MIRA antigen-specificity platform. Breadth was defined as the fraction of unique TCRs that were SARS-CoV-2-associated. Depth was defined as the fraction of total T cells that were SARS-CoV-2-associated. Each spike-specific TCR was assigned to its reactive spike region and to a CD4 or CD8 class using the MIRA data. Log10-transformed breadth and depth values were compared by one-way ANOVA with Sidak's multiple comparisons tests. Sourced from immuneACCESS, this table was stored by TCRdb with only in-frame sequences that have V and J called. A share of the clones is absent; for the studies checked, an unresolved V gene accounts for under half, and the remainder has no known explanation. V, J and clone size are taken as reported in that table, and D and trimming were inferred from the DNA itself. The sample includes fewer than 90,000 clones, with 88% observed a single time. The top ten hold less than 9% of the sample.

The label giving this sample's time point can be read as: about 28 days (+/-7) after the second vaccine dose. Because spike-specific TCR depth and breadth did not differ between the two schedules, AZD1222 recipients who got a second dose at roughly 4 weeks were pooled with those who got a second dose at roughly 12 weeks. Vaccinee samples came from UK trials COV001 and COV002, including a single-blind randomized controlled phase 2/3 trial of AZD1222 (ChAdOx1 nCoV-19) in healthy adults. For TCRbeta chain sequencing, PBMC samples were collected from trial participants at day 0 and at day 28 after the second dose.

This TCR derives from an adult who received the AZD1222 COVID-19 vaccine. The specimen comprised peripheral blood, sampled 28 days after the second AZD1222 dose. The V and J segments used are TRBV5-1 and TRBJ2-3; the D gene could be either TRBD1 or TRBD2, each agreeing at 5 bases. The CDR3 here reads CASSLLRDGRVPQYF. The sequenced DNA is TGCGCCAGCAGCTTGCTCCGGGACGGGCGGGTCCCGCAGTATTTT.